The next 4 T cell receptor beta chains were all read from a single sample in a study of control samples from healthy donors and cancer patients (TCRdb year 2020). Library preparation employed the immunoSEQ multiplex PCR assay. What TCRdb holds here is the immuneACCESS table cut down to in-frame rearrangements. Part of the clones is not present; checked against another copy, under half of the missing clones reflect an unresolved V gene, and the others are unexplained. The sample profile shows tens of thousands of clones; about nine tenths of them were found once. The ten largest clones take up approximately 40% of the sample. What was sequenced was PBMCs. These receptor sequences come from a man aged 50 to 59 with head and neck cancer.

The V call is TRBV5-6, the J call TRBJ2-2, with TRBD2 identical over 7 bases. V was pared by 0 bases and J by 6 bases, with 2 bases of the junction left unmatched. The CDR3 sequence is 14 residues long. Per germline, CDR1 SGHDT and CDR2 YYEEEE. CDR3 coding DNA: TGTGCCAGCAGCTTGGGGGGACTATCCGGGGAGCTGTTTTTT. This gives the protein CASSLGGLSGELFF.

The CDR3 region has the DNA TGCGCCAGCAGCCAAGGACACATTAGCACAGATACGCAGTATTTT. Amino acids: CASSQGHISTDTQYF. V gene TRBV4-1 combines with J gene TRBJ2-3; D unclear. Trimming took off 1 base at V and 0 bases at J, with 8 bases between the two ends. Looked up from germline, CDR1 is MGHRA and CDR2 is YSYEKL. There are 15 residues in the CDR3.

The chain couples TRBV11-1 to TRBJ2-1, with D tentatively TRBD2 (5 bases). There are 14 residues in the CDR3. Germline V gives CDR1 SGHAT, CDR2 FQDESV (reference sequence). V lost 4 bases, J lost 6 bases, and 13 bases lay in between. CDR3 in amino acids: CASSSRGSLNEQFF. The CDR3 bases are TGTGCCAGCAGCTCGCGAGGGTCACTCAATGAGCAGTTCTTC. Complete variable domain (other parts from reference TRBV11-1 and TRBJ2-1): EAEVAQSPRYKITEKSQAVAFWCDPISGHATLYWYRQILGQGPELLVQFQDESVVDDSQLPKDRFSAERLKGVDSTLKIQPAELGDSAMYLCASSSRGSLNEQFFGPGTRLTVL.

This clone was picked up a small number of times. The chain employs TRBV5-6 and TRBJ1-4; 7 bases agree with TRBD1. The CDR3 runs 15 residues. With 4 bases clipped from V and 7 bases from J, the junction kept 10 bases outside the gene matches. Germline CDR1 is SGHDT and CDR2 is YYEEEE. The CDR3 region is CASSPKGAPSEKLFF. The CDR3 bases are TGTGCCAGCAGCCCAAAGGGGGCGCCGAGTGAAAAACTGTTTTTT.